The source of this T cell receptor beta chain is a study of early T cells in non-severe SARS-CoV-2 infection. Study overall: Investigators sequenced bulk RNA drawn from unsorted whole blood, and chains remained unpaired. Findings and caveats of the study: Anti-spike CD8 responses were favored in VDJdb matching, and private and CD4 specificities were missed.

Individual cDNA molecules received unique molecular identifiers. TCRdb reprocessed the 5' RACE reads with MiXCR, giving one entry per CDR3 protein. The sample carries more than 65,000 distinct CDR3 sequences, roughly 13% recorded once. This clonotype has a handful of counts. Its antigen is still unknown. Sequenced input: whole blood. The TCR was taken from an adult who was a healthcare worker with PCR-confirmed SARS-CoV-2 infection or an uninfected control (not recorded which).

CDR3 residues: CASSSLGLARLTDTQYF. The CDR3 nucleotides read TGTGCCAGCAGTTCCCTTGGACTAGCGCGTTTGACAGATACGCAGTATTTT. This chain links TRBV28 with TRBJ2-3, with 9 bases identical to TRBD2. With V trimmed by 4 bases and J by 3 bases, 11 bases remained unmatched. This CDR3 contains 17 residues. CDR1 is MDHEN, CDR2 SYDVKM, per germline.